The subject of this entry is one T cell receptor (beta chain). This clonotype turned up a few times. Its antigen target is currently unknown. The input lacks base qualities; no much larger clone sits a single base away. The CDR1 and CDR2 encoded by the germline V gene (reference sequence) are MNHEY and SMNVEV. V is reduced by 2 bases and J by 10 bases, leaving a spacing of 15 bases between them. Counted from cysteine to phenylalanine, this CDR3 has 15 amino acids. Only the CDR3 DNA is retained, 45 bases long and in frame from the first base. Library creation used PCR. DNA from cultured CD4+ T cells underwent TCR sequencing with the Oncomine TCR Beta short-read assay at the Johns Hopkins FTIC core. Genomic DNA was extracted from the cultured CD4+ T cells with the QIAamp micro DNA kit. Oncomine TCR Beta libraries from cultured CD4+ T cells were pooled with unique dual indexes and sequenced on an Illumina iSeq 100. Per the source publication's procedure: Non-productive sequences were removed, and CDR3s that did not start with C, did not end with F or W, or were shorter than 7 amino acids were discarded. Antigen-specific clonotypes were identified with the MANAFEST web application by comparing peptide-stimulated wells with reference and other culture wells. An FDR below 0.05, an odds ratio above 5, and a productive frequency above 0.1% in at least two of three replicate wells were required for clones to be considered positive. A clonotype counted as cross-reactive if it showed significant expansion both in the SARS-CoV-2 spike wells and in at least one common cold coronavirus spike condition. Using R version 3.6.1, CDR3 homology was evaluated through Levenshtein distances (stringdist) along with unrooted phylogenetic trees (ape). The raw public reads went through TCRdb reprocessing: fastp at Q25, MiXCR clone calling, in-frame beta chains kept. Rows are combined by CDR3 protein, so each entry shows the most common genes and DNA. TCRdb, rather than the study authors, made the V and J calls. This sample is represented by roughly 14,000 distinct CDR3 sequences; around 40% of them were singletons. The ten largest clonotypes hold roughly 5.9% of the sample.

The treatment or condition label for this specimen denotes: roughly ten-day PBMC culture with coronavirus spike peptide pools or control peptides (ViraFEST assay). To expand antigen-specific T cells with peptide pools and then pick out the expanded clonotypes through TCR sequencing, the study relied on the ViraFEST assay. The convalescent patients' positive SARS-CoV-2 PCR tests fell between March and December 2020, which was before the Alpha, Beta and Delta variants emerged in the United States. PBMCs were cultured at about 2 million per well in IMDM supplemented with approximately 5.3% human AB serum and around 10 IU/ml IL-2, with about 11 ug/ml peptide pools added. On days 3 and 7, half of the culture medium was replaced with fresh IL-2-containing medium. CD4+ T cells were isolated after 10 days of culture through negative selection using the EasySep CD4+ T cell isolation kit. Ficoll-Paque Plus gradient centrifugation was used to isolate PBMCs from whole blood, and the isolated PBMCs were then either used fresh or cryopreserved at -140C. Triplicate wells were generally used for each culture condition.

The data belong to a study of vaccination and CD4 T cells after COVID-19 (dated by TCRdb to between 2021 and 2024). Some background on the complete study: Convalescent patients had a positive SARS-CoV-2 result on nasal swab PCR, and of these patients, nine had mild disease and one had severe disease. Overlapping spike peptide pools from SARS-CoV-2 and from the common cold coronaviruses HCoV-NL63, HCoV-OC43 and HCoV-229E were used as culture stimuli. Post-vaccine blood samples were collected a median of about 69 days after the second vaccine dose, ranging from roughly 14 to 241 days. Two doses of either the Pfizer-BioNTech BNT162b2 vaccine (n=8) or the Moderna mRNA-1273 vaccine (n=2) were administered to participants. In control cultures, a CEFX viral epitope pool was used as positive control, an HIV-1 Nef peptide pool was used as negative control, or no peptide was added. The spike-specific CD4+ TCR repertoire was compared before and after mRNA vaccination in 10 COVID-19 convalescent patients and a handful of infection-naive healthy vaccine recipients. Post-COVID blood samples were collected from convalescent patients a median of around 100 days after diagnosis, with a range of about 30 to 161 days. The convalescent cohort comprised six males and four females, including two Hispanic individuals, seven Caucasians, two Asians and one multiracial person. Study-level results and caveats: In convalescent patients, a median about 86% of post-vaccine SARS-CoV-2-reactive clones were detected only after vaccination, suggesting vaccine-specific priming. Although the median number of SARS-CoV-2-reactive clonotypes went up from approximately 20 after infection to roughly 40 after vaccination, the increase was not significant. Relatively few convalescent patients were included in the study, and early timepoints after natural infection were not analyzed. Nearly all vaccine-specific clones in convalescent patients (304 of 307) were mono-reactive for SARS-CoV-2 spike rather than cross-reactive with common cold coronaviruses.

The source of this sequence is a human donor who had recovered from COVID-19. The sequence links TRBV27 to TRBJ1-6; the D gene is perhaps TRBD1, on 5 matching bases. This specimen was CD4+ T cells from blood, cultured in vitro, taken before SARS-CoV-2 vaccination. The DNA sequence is TGTGCCAGCAGTTTAACTGTGGGGGTCCGATCACCCCTCCACTTT. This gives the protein CASSLTVGVRSPLHF.